This TCR beta chain was obtained from a study of cytomegalovirus exposure and HLA in healthy donors. This CDR3 has 15 residues. CDR1 and CDR2 (germline): WNHNN, SYGVQD (reference sequence). V gave up 6 bases and J gave up 5 bases; unmatched junction bases: 7. Whole-study findings and limits: The study designated 150 to 200 TCR beta chains cytomegalovirus-associated.

Assay: immunoSEQ multiplex PCR; the TCRdb copy retains only in-frame clones and omits some. This table holds under 200,000 clones, around 96% found once. These donors were members of the 120-subject validation cohort, a group separate from the roughly 670-subject first cohort. Comments on this clone: Its antigen is currently unknown.

The gene calls are TRBV10-1 and TRBJ1-6, with 7 bases lining up with TRBD1. Specimen: PBMCs. The TCR comes from a woman younger than 35 in good health and CMV-seronegative. The CDR3 here is CASRWPRGDNSPLHF. DNA of the CDR3: TGCGCCAGCAGATGGCCCAGGGGGGATAATTCACCCCTCCACTTT.